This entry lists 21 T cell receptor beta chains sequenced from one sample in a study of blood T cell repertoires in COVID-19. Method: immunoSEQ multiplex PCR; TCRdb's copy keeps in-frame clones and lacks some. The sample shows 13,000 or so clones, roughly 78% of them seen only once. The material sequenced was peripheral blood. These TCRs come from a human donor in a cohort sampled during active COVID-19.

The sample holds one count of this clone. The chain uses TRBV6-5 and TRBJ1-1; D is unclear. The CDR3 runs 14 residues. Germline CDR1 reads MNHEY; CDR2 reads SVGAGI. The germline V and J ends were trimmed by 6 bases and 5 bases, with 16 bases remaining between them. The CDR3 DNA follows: TGTGCCAGCAGAAAGACGGGAATGGGGACTGAAGCTTTCTTT. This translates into CASRKTGMGTEAFF.

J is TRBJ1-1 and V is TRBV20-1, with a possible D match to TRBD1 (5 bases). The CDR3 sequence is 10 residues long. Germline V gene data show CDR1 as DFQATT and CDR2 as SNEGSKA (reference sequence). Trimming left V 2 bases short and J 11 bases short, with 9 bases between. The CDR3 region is CSARNRLAFF. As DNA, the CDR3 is TGCAGTGCTAGAAACAGGTTGGCTTTCTTT.

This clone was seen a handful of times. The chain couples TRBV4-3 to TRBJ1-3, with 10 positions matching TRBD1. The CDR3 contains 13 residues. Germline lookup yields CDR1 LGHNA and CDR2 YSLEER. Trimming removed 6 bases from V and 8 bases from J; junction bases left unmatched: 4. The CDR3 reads CASSDRGRDTIYF. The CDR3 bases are TGCGCCAGCAGTGACAGGGGGCGAGACACCATATATTTT.

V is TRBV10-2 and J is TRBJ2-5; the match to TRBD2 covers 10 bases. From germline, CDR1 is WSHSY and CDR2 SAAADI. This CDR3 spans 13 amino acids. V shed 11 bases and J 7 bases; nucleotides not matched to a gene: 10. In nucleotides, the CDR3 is TGCGCCCTCAGCGGGGGGGCCGTAGCGACCCAGTACTTC. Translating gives CALSGGAVATQYF.

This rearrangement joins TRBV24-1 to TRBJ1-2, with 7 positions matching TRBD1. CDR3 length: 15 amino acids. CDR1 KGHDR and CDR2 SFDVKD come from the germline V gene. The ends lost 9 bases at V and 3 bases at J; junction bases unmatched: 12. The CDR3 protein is CATLFPQGKYYGYTF. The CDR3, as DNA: TGTGCCACCCTATTCCCACAGGGGAAATACTATGGCTACACCTTC.

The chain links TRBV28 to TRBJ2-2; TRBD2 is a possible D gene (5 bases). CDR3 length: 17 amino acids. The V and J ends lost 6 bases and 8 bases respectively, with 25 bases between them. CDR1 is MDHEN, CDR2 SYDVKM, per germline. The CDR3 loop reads CASSPAGRSGAGGELFF. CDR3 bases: TGTGCCAGCAGCCCCGCCGGAAGGAGCGGAGCTGGGGGGGAGCTGTTTTTT.

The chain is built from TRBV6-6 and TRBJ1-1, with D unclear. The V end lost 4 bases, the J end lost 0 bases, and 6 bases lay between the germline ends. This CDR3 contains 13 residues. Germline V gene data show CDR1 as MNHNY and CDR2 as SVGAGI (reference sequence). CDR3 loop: CASSSQVNTEAFF. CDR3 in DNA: TGTGCCAGCAGTTCCCAGGTGAACACTGAAGCTTTCTTT.

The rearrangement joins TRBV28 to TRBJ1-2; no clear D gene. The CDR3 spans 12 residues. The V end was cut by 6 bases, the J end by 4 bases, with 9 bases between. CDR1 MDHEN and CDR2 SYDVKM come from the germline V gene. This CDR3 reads CASSTVLYGYTF. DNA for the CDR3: TGTGCCAGCAGCACAGTTCTCTATGGCTACACCTTC.

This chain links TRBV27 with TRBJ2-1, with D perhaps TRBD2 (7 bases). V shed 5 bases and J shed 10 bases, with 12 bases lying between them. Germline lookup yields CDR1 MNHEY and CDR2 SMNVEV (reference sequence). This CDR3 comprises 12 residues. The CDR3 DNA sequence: TGTGCCAGCAGTCACGGGGGGCACGAGCAGTTCTTC. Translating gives CASSHGGHEQFF.

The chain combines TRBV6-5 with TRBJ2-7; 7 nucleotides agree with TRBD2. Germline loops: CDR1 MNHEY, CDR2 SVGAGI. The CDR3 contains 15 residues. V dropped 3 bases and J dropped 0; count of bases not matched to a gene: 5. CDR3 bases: TGTGCCAGCAGTTATTTACGGGGGGACTCCTACGAGCAGTACTTC. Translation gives CASSYLRGDSYEQYF.

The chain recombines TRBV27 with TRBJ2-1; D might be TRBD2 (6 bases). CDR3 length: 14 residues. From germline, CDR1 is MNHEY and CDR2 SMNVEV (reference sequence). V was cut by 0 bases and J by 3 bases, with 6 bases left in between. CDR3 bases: TGTGCCAGCAGTTTATCGGGGGGCTACAATGAGCAGTTCTTC. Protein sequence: CASSLSGGYNEQFF.

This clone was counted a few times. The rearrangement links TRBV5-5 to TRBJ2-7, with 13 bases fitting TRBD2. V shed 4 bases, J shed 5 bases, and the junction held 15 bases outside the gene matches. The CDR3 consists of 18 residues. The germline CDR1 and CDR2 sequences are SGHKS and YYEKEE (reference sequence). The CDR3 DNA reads TGTGCCAGCAGCCGCACCCTCGGGACTAGCGGGACCCCCCACGAGCAGTACTTC. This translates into CASSRTLGTSGTPHEQYF.

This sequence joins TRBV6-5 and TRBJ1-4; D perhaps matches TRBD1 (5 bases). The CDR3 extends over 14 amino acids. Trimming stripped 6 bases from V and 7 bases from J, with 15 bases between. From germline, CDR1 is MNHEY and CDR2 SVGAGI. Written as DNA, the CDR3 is TGTGCCAGCAGACCTACTGGCGGGACTGAAAAACTGTTTTTT. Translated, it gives CASRPTGGTEKLFF.

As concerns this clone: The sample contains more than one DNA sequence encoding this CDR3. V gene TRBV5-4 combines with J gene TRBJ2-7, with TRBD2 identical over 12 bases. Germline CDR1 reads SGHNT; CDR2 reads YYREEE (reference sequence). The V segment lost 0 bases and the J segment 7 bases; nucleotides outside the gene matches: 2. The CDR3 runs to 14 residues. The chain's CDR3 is CASSLGLAGDEQYF. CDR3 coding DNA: TGTGCCAGCAGCTTGGGACTAGCGGGGGATGAGCAGTACTTC.

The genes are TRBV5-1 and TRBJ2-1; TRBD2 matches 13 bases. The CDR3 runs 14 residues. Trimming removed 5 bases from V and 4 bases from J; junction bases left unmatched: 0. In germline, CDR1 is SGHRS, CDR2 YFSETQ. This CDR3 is CASRLAGGYNEQFF. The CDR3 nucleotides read TGCGCCAGCAGACTAGCGGGGGGGTACAATGAGCAGTTCTTC.

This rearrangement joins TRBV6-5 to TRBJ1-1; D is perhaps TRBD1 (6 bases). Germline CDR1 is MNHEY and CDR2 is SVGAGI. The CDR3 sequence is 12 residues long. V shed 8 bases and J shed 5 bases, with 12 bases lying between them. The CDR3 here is CASGGRETEAFF. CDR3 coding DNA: TGTGCCAGCGGGGGCAGGGAAACTGAAGCTTTCTTT.

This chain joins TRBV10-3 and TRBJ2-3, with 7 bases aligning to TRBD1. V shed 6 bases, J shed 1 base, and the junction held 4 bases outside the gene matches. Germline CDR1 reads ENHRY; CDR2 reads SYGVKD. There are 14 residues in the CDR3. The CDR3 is CAIRPTGGTDTQYF. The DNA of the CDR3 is TGTGCCATCAGGCCTACAGGGGGCACAGATACGCAGTATTTT.

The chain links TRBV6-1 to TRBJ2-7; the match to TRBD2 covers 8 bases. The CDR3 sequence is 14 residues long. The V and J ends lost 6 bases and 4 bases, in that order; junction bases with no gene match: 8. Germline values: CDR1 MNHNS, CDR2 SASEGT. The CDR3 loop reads CASRTTSGIYEQYF. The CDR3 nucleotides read TGTGCCAGCAGAACCACTAGCGGCATATACGAGCAGTACTTC.

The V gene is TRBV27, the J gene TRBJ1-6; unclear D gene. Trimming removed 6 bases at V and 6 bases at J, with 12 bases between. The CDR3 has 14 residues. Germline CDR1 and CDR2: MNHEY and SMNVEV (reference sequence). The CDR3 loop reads CASSSVGANSPLHF. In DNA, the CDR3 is TGTGCCAGCAGCTCAGTCGGAGCTAATTCACCCCTCCACTTT.

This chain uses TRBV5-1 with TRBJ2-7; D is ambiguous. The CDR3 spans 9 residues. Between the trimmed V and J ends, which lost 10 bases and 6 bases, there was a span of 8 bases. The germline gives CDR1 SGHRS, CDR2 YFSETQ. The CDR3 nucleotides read TGCGCCCCTGGCTCCGAGCAGTACTTC. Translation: CAPGSEQYF.

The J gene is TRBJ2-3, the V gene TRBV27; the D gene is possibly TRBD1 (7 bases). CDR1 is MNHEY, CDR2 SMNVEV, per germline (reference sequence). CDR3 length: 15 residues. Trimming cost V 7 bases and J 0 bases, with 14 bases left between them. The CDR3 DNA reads TGTGCCAGCATCCGGAGGGGGCTGAGCACAGATACGCAGTATTTT. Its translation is CASIRRGLSTDTQYF.